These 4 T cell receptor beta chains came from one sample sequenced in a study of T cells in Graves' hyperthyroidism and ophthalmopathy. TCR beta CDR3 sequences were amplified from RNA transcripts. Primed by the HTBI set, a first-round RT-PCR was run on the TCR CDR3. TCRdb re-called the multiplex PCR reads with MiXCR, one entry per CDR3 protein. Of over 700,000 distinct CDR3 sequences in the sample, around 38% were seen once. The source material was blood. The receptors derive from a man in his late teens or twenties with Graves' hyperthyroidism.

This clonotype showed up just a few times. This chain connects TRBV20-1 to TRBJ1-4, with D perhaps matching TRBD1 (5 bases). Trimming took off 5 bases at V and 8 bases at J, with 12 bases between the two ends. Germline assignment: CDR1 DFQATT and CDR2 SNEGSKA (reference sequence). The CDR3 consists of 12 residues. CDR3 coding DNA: TGCAGTGCTGGGGGTTCCGAAGAAAAACTGTTTTTT. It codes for CSAGGSEEKLFF.

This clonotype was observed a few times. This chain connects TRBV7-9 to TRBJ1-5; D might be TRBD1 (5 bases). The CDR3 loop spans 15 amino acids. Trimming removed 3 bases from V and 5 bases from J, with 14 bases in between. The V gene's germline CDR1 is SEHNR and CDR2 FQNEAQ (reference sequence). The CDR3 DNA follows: TGTGCCAGCAGCTTTGGATCAGGAGGGGATCAGCCCCAGCATTTT. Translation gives CASSFGSGGDQPQHF.

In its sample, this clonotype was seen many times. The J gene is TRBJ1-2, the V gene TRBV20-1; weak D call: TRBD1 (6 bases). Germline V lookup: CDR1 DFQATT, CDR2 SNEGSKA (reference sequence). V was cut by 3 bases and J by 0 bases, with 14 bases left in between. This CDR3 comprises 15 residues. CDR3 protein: CSASSPGQANYGYTF. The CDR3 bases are TGCAGTGCTAGTTCTCCGGGACAAGCTAACTATGGCTACACCTTC.

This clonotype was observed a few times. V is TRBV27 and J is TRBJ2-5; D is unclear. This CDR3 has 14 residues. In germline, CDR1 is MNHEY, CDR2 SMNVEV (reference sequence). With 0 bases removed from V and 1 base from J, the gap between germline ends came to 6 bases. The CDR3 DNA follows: TGTGCCAGCAGTTTATCAGTGCTCCAAGAGACCCAGTACTTC. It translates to CASSLSVLQETQYF.